The rows below give T cell receptor beta chains drawn from one sample of a study of blood T cell repertoires in COVID-19. TCRdb's copy holds only in-frame clones and misses some; the assay was immunoSEQ multiplex PCR. This sample has about 37,000 clones, with 81% found just once. Sequences were obtained from peripheral blood. Receptors originate from a man in his 70s with COVID-19, enrolled during active disease. Each CDR3 is given with its conserved first and last residue. The order of the fields is J gene, D gene, V gene, clone size, CDR3 protein, CDR3 DNA. D genes are given only for firm matches. Clone size, where shown, is once, few, many, or a class for clones that have expanded.

TRBJ2-1 | - | TRBV4-1 | - | CASARGGTYNEQFF | TGCGCCAGCGCGAGAGGGGGTACCTACAATGAGCAGTTCTTC
TRBJ1-5 | - | TRBV3-1/TRBV3-2 | - | CASSRTGNQPQHF | TGTGCCAGCAGCCGGACGGGAAATCAGCCCCAGCATTTT
TRBJ1-6 | TRBD1 | TRBV2 | - | CASMDRGKSPLHF | TGTGCCAGCATGGACAGGGGTAAATCACCCCTCCACTTT
TRBJ1-1 | TRBD1 | TRBV19 | - | CASTPLVGTGGETEAFF | TGTGCCAGTACCCCATTGGTAGGGACAGGGGGCGAGACTGAAGCTTTCTTT
TRBJ2-6 | TRBD1 | TRBV4-3 | - | CASSQRTGANSGANVLTF | TGCGCCAGCAGCCAGAGGACAGGGGCCAACTCTGGGGCCAACGTCCTGACTTTC
TRBJ1-6 | - | TRBV11-2 | - | CASSLDPGGNSPLHF | TGTGCCAGCAGCTTAGATCCGGGAGGGAATTCACCCCTCCACTTT
TRBJ2-7 | - | TRBV11-2 | - | CASSQNRDSSYEQYF | TGTGCCAGCAGTCAAAACCGGGACTCCTCCTACGAGCAGTACTTC
TRBJ1-4 | - | TRBV7-2 | - | CASSSGLYATNEKLFF | TGTGCCAGCAGCTCAGGACTCTACGCAACTAATGAAAAACTGTTTTTT
TRBJ2-7 | - | TRBV14 | once | CASSSSGVEQYF | TGTGCCAGCTCATCCTCAGGGGTCGAGCAGTACTTC
TRBJ2-3 | TRBD2 | TRBV24-1 | - | CATSDPGTSGDGTDTQYF | TGTGCCACCAGTGACCCCGGGACTAGCGGGGATGGTACAGATACGCAGTATTTT
TRBJ1-3 | - | TRBV4-2 | medium-sized | CASSQELVGDFSGNTIYF | TGTGCCAGCAGCCAAGAATTGGTAGGGGACTTCTCTGGAAACACCATATATTTT
TRBJ2-1 | TRBD1 | TRBV7-2 | - | CASTPRQGPSYNEQFF | TGTGCCAGCACCCCCAGACAGGGGCCATCCTACAATGAGCAGTTCTTC
TRBJ1-2 | - | TRBV28 | - | CASSLVGGGSTYGYTF | TGTGCCAGCAGTTTAGTGGGTGGAGGGAGTACCTATGGCTACACCTTC
TRBJ2-2 | - | TRBV18 | - | CASSPPTGSAGELFF | TGTGCCAGCTCACCACCGACGGGATCTGCCGGGGAGCTGTTTTTT
TRBJ1-3 | TRBD1 | TRBV7-9 | - | CASSQGQQSSGNTIYF | TGTGCCAGCAGCCAGGGACAGCAATCTTCTGGAAACACCATATATTTT
TRBJ1-6 | TRBD1 | TRBV28 | - | CASSATVGTENNSPLHF | TGTGCCAGCAGTGCCACCGTCGGGACAGAGAATAATTCACCCCTCCACTTT
TRBJ1-1 | - | TRBV28 | - | CASSLTIPQVQGTEAFF | TGTGCCAGCAGTCTAACCATCCCCCAGGTCCAGGGCACTGAAGCTTTCTTT
TRBJ2-3 | TRBD2 | TRBV4-1 | - | CASSQGSGIITDTQYF | TGCGCCAGCAGCCAAGGTAGCGGGATAATCACAGATACGCAGTATTTT
TRBJ1-5 | - | TRBV3-1/TRBV3-2 | - | CASSQGDLKGAQHF | TGTGCCAGCAGCCAAGGGGACTTAAAAGGGGCCCAGCATTTT
TRBJ2-5 | - | TRBV27 | - | CASRPLGGSETQYF | TGTGCCAGCAGGCCCTTAGGAGGCTCCGAGACCCAGTACTTC
TRBJ2-2 | TRBD1 | TRBV18 | few | CASSPPGRGPVTGELFF | TGTGCCAGCTCACCACCCGGCAGGGGGCCAGTCACCGGGGAGCTGTTTTTT
TRBJ1-2 | TRBD1 | TRBV3-1/TRBV3-2 | - | CASSQANRGVYGYTF | TGTGCCAGCAGCCAAGCCAACAGGGGTGTTTATGGCTACACCTTC